This passage covers 8 T cell receptor beta chains from one sample sequenced in a study of shared clonotypes between healthy human individuals. Profiling relied on immunoSEQ multiplex PCR, and the TCRdb table lists in-frame clones only, not all of them. There are about 480,000 clones in the sample; 75% to 80% occur only once, and about 12% lies in the top ten. Material: PBMCs. The receptors shown here come from a woman in her 40s in good health. Some clones in this sample may be carry-over from other donors' samples.

CDR3 protein: CASSVGSKSSGEQFF. The CDR3 nucleotides are TGTGCCAGCAGCGTAGGTAGCAAGAGTAGCGGAGAGCAGTTCTTC. The rearrangement links TRBV9 to TRBJ2-1, with D perhaps matching TRBD2 (6 bases). Deletions cut 0 bases from V and 10 bases from J, with 17 bases between. Germline lookup yields CDR1 SGDLS and CDR2 YYNGEE. The CDR3 has 15 residues.

The CDR3 DNA follows: TGTGCCAGCAGCCAGGATTTCAGACAGGGCAATGAAAAACTGTTTTTT. Amino acid sequence: CASSQDFRQGNEKLFF. This chain links TRBV5-4 with TRBJ1-4; 7 positions agree with TRBD1. This CDR3 contains 16 residues. CDR1 and CDR2 from the germline V gene are SGHNT and YYREEE (reference sequence). J gave up 5 bases and V 4 bases, and 11 bases lay outside the gene matches. Drawing the rest from reference TRBV5-4 and TRBJ1-4, the complete variable domain is ETGVTQSPTHLIKTRGQQVTLRCSSQSGHNTVSWYQQALGQGPQFIFQYYREEENGRGNFPPRFSGLQFPNYSSELNVNALELDDSALYLCASSQDFRQGNEKLFFGSGTQLSVL.

The chain recombines TRBV5-1 with TRBJ2-5, with D perhaps matching TRBD1 (6 bases). This CDR3 has 14 amino acids. Per the germline V gene, CDR1 is SGHRS and CDR2 is YFSETQ. Trimming stripped 1 base from V and 5 bases from J, with 12 bases between. CDR3 DNA: TGCGCCAGCAGCTTGTTCAGGGGTGAGGAGACCCAGTACTTC. It specifies CASSLFRGEETQYF.

The sample holds one count of this clone. The rearrangement links TRBV6-5 to TRBJ1-1; no reliable D call. Trimming took off 0 bases at V and 2 bases at J, with 10 bases between the two ends. The CDR3 sequence is 15 residues long. Germline CDR1 and CDR2: MNHEY and SVGAGI. As DNA, the CDR3 is TGTGCCAGCAGTTACTCGCTGGGAGCAAACACTGAAGCTTTCTTT. It specifies CASSYSLGANTEAFF.

This chain connects TRBV5-8 to TRBJ2-3, with a tentative D call TRBD1 (6 bases). CDR3 size: 16 residues. Germline V gives CDR1 SGHTS, CDR2 YDEGEE. Trimming cost V 10 bases and J 0 bases, with 21 bases left between them. CDR3 DNA: TGTGCCTCCCGTGACTCACCGGGACACAGCACAGATACGCAGTATTTT. This sequence encodes CASRDSPGHSTDTQYF.

The V gene is TRBV7-2, the J gene TRBJ2-7, with 9 bases fitting TRBD1. CDR3 length: 15 amino acids. Germline lookup yields CDR1 SGHTA and CDR2 FQGNSA. V lost 5 bases and J lost 0; bases outside the gene matches: 5. This CDR3 is CASSPGQGRSYEQYF. CDR3 DNA sequence: TGTGCCAGCAGCCCTGGACAGGGGCGCTCCTACGAGCAGTACTTC. Full variable domain (rest looked up from reference TRBV7-2 and TRBJ2-7): GAGVSQSPSNKVTEKGKDVELRCDPISGHTALYWYRQSLGQGLEFLIYFQGNSAPDKSGLPSDRFSAERTGGSVSTLTIQRTQQEDSAVYLCASSPGQGRSYEQYFGPGTRLTVT.

A note on this clone: This may be a read error: a much more frequent sequence differs by one nucleotide. Distinct nucleotide sequences in the sample also encode this CDR3. The rearrangement links TRBV4-2 to TRBJ2-7, with 7 bases lining up with TRBD2. CDR3 length: 15 amino acids. With V trimmed by 0 bases and J by 2 bases, 4 bases remained unmatched. Germline loops: CDR1 LGHNA, CDR2 YNFKEQ. CDR3 in amino acids: CASSQEGSGPYEQYF. CDR3 DNA sequence: TGTGCCAGCAGCCAAGAAGGTAGCGGGCCCTACGAGCAGTACTTC.

CDR3 residues: CASTGAGYTYEQYF. The CDR3, as DNA: TGTGCCAGCACCGGAGCGGGATACACCTACGAGCAGTACTTC. V is TRBV6-4 and J is TRBJ2-7, with TRBD2 matching 7 bases. Per the germline V gene, CDR1 is MRHNA and CDR2 is SNTAGT. This CDR3 spans 14 amino acids. Germline trimming cut 7 bases from V and 2 bases from J; bases unmatched to any gene: 8.